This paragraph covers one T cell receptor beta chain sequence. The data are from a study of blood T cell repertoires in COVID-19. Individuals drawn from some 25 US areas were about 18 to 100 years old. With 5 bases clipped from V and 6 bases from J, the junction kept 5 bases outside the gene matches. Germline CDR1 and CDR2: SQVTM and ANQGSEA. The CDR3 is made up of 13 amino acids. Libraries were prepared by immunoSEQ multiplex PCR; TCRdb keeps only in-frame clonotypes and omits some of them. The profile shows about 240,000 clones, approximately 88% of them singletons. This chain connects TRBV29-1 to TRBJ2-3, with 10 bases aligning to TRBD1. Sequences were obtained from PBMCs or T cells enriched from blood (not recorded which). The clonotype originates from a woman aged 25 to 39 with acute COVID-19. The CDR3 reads CSVLPGQGDTQYF. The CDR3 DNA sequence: TGCAGCGTTTTACCGGGACAGGGGGATACGCAGTATTTT.